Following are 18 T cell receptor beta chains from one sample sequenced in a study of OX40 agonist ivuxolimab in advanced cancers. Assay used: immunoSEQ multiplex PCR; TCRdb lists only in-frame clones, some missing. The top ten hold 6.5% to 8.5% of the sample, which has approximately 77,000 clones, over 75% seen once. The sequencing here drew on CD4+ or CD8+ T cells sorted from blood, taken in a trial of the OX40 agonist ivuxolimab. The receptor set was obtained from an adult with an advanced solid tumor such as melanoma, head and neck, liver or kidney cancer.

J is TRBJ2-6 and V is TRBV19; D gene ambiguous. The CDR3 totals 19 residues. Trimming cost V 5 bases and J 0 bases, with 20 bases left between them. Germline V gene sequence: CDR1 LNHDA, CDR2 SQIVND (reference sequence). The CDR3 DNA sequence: TGTGCCAGTAGTGTTCGCGGACGGCCGCTGATCTCTGGGGCCAACGTCCTGACTTTC. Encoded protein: CASSVRGRPLISGANVLTF.

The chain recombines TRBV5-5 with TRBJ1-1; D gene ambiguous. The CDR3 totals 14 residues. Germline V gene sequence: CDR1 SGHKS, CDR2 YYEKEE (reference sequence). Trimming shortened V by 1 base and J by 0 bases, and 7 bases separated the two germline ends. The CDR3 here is CASSLTVLNTEAFF. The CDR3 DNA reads TGTGCCAGCAGCTTGACAGTTCTGAACACTGAAGCTTTCTTT. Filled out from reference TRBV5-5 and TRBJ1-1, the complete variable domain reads DAGVTQSPTHLIKTRGQQVTLRCSPISGHKSVSWYQQVLGQGPQFIFQYYEKEERGRGNFPDRFSARQFPNYSSELNVNALLLGDSALYLCASSLTVLNTEAFFGQGTRLTVV.

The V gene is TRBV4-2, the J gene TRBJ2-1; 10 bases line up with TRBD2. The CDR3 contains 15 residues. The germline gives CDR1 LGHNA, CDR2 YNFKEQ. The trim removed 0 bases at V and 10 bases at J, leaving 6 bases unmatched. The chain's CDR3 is CASSQEWGLAREQFF. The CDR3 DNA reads TGTGCCAGCAGCCAAGAGTGGGGACTAGCGCGGGAGCAGTTCTTC.

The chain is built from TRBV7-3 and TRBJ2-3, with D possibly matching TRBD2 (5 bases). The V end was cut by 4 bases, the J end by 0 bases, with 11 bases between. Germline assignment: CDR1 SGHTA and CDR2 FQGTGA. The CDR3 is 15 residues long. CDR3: CASSSGVASTDTQYF. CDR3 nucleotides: TGTGCCAGCAGCTCCGGGGTAGCGAGCACAGATACGCAGTATTTT.

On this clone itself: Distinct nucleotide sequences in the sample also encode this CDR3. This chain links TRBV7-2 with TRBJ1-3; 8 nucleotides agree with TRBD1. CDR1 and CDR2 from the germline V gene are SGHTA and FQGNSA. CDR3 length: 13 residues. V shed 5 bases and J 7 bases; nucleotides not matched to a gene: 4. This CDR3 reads CASSPRTGNTIYF. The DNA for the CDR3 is TGTGCCAGCAGCCCGCGGACAGGGAACACCATATATTTT.

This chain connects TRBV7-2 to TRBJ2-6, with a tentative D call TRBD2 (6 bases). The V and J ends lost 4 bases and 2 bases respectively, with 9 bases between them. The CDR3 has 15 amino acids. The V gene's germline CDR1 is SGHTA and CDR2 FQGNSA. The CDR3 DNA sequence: TGTGCCAGCAGCTCTACGGGGGCTGGGGCCAACGTCCTGACTTTC. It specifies CASSSTGAGANVLTF. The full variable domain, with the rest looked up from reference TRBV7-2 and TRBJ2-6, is GAGVSQSPSNKVTEKGKDVELRCDPISGHTALYWYRQSLGQGLEFLIYFQGNSAPDKSGLPSDRFSAERTGGSVSTLTIQRTQQEDSAVYLCASSSTGAGANVLTFGAGSRLTVL.

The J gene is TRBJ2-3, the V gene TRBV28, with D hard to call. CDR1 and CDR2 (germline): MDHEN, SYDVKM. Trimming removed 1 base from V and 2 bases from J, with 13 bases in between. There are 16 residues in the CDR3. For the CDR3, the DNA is TGTGCCAGCAGTTTATTTGTAGGGTCCAACACAGATACGCAGTATTTT. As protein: CASSLFVGSNTDTQYF.

This chain's CDR3 is CASSRTGQGRDIQYF. The DNA of the CDR3 is TGTGCCAGCAGTCGAACTGGACAGGGCCGGGACATTCAGTACTTC. The chain combines TRBV6-5 with TRBJ2-4; 8 bases line up with TRBD1. Germline trimming cut 5 bases from V and 8 bases from J; bases unmatched to any gene: 11. CDR1 MNHEY and CDR2 SVGAGI come from the germline V gene. This CDR3 region has 15 residues.

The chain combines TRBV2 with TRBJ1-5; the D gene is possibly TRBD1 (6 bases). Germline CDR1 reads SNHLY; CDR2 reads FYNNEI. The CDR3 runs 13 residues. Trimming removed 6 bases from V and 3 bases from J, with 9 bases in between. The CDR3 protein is CASRGQYNQPQHF. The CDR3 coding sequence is TGTGCCAGCAGAGGACAGTACAATCAGCCCCAGCATTTT.

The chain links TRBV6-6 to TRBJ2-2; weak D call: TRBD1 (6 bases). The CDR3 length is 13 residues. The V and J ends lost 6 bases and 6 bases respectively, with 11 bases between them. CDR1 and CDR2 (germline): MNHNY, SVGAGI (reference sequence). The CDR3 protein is CASRRTEAGELFF. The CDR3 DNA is TGTGCCAGCAGGAGGACAGAGGCCGGGGAGCTGTTTTTT.

The CDR3 is CASNGGSKSNYGYTF. In nucleotides, the CDR3 is TGTGCCAGTAATGGGGGTTCCAAATCCAACTATGGCTACACCTTC. This chain uses TRBV19 with TRBJ1-2, with D maybe TRBD1 (5 bases). Germline V lookup: CDR1 LNHDA, CDR2 SQIVND (reference sequence). V was clipped by 7 bases and J by 2 bases, with 17 bases between them. This CDR3 has 15 residues.

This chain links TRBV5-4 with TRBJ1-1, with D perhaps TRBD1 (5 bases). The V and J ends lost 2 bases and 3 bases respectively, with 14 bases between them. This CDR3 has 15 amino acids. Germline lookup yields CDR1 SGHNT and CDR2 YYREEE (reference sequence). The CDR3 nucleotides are TGTGCCAGCAGCTTCGATCAGGGCTGGGACACTGAAGCTTTCTTT. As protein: CASSFDQGWDTEAFF.

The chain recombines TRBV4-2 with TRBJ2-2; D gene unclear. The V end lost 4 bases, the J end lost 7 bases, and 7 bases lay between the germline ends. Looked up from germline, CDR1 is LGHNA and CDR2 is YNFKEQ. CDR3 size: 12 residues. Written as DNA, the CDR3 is TGTGCCAGCAGCCCTAATTTCGGGGAGCTGTTTTTT. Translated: CASSPNFGELFF.

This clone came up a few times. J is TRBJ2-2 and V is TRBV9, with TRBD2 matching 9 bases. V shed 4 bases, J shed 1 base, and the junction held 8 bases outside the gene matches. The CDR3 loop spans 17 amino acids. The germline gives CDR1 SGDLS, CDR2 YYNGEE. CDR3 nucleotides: TGTGCCAGCAGCTTCAACTTAGCGGGAGAGAACACCGGGGAGCTGTTTTTT. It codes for CASSFNLAGENTGELFF.

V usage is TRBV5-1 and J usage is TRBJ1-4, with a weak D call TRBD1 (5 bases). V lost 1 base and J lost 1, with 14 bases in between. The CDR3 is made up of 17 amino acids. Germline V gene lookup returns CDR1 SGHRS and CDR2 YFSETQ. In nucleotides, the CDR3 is TGCGCCAGCAGCTTGTGGGGGGAGTCGGAAACTAATGAAAAACTGTTTTTT. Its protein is CASSLWGESETNEKLFF.

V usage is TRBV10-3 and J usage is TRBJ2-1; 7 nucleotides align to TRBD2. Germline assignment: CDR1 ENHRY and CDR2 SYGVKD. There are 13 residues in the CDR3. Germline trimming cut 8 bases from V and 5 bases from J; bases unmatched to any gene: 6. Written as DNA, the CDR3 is TGTGCCATCGGTAGCGGGCTGGACAATGAGCAGTTCTTC. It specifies CAIGSGLDNEQFF.

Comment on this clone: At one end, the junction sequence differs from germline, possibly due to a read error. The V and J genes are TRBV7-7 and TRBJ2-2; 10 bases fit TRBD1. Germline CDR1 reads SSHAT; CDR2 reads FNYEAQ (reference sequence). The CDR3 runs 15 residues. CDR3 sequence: CASSRGTGVPGELFF. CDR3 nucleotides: TGTGCTAGCAGCCGAGGGACAGGGGTCCCCGGGGAGCTGTTTTTT.

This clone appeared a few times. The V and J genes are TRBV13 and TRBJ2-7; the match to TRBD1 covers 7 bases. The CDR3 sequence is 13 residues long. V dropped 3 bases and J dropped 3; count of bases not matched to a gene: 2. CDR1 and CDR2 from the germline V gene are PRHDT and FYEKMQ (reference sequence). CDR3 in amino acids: CASSLGQIYEQYF. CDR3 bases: TGTGCCAGCAGCTTGGGACAGATCTACGAGCAGTACTTC.